This T cell receptor (beta chain) was recorded in a study of blood T cell repertoires in COVID-19. TCRdb's table, derived via immunoSEQ multiplex PCR, lists solely in-frame clones and lacks some. The repertoire includes about 140,000 clones, approximately 80% of them detected once, and around 1.4% sits in the top ten. V was clipped by 2 bases and J by 3 bases, with 7 bases between them. This CDR3 is built from 12 residues. Germline V lookup: CDR1 SQVTM, CDR2 ANQGSEA. Sequenced input: peripheral blood. V usage is TRBV29-1 and J usage is TRBJ2-5; D is undetermined. The source of this sequence is a human donor in a cohort sampled during active COVID-19. In nucleotides, the CDR3 is TGCAGCGTTGAATTTCCAGAAGAGACCCAGTACTTC. Its protein is CSVEFPEETQYF.